Below are 14 T cell receptor beta chains sequenced from a single sample in a study of T cell repertoires in cytomegalovirus infection. TCRdb re-derived calls from the reads in MiXCR, one entry per CDR3 protein. The sample lists about 190,000 distinct CDR3 sequences, more than 9% seen once, with approximately 4.3% in the top ten. Specimen: PBMCs. The receptors originated from a human donor in good health (CMV status not recorded). Some clones in this sample may be carry-over from other donors' samples.

The chain employs TRBV6-2 or TRBV6-3 and TRBJ1-1, with D possibly matching TRBD1 (6 bases). CDR1 MNHEY and CDR2 SVGEGT come from the germline V gene. Between the trimmed V and J ends, which lost 3 bases and 4 bases, there was a span of 9 bases. This CDR3 comprises 13 residues. The CDR3 DNA reads as TGTGCCAGCAGTTATACAGGGAGCACTGAAGCTTTCTTT. It codes for CASSYTGSTEAFF.

This clonotype was observed many times. V gene TRBV29-1 combines with J gene TRBJ2-4; D call uncertain. Germline V CDR1 and CDR2: SQVTM, ANQGSEA. The length of the CDR3 is 14 residues. Trimming stripped 0 bases from V and 3 bases from J, with 9 bases between. This chain's CDR3 is CSVEDRPFKNIQYF. The CDR3 coding sequence is TGCAGCGTTGAAGACAGGCCCTTCAAAAACATTCAGTACTTC.

The J gene is TRBJ2-5, the V gene TRBV28, with 8 bases lining up with TRBD2. Germline lookup yields CDR1 MDHEN and CDR2 SYDVKM. CDR3 length equals 14 residues. The junction had 7 bases not matched to a gene; V was cut back by 6 bases and J by 4 bases. CDR3 protein: CASRSNGGAETQYF. CDR3 DNA: TGTGCCAGCAGATCCAACGGGGGGGCAGAGACCCAGTACTTC. Combining the CDR3 with reference TRBV28 and TRBJ2-5 gives the whole variable domain DVKVTQSSRYLVKRTGEKVFLECVQDMDHENMFWYRQDPGLGLRLIYFSYDVKMKEKGDIPEGYSVSREKKERFSLILESASTNQTSMYLCASRSNGGAETQYFGPGTRLLVL.

V usage is TRBV28 and J usage is TRBJ1-2, with TRBD1 matching over 7 bases. The germline V gene has CDR1 MDHEN and CDR2 SYDVKM. After removal of 2 bases from V and 2 bases from J, the junction contained 11 bases not matched to a gene. The CDR3 has 17 amino acids. The CDR3 sequence is CASSLPGTEALNYGYTF. CDR3 bases: TGTGCCAGCAGTTTACCCGGGACAGAGGCTCTCAACTATGGCTACACCTTC.

The chain uses TRBV12-5 and TRBJ2-5; no definite D call. Looked up from germline, CDR1 is LGHNT and CDR2 is FRNRAP. V was clipped by 1 base and J by 5 bases, with 5 bases between them. The CDR3 sequence is 12 residues long. This CDR3 reads CASGLAEETQYF. The CDR3 coding sequence is TGTGCTAGTGGTTTGGCGGAGGAGACCCAGTACTTC.

There are many counts of this clonotype. The rearrangement links TRBV7-2 to TRBJ2-7, with 12 bases lining up with TRBD2. Germline V CDR1 and CDR2: SGHTA, FQGNSA. With V trimmed by 5 bases and J by 2 bases, 4 bases remained unmatched. CDR3 length: 15 residues. The CDR3 protein is CASSQRTSGAYEQYF. CDR3 DNA: TGTGCCAGCAGCCAACGGACTAGCGGGGCCTACGAGCAGTACTTC.

There are many counts of this clonotype. Here the CDR3 DNA reads TGTGCCAGCAGTTCTTTCCCTGGCGGGGGGAACACTGAAGCTTTCTTT. Protein sequence: CASSSFPGGGNTEAFF. This chain connects TRBV28 to TRBJ1-1; D is perhaps TRBD1 (5 bases). The CDR3 loop spans 16 amino acids. Germline assignment: CDR1 MDHEN and CDR2 SYDVKM. Between the trimmed V and J ends, which lost 4 bases and 1 base, there was a span of 16 bases.

This clonotype was detected ten times or more. The gene calls are TRBV7-8 and TRBJ2-7; a possible D gene is TRBD1 (6 bases). The V gene's germline CDR1 is SGHVS and CDR2 FQNEAQ. This CDR3 has 15 amino acids. V was clipped by 2 bases and J by 0 bases, with 11 bases between them. The CDR3 loop is CASSLRTGSSYEQYF. CDR3 nucleotides: TGTGCCAGCAGCTTACGTACAGGGAGCTCCTACGAGCAGTACTTC.

The sample holds many counts of this clonotype. This chain joins TRBV5-5 and TRBJ2-7; D assignment may be TRBD1 or TRBD2 (5 bases each). V was clipped by 3 bases and J by 3 bases, with 19 bases between them. Germline lookup yields CDR1 SGHKS and CDR2 YYEKEE (reference sequence). The CDR3 runs 16 residues. CDR3: CASSSLSGTDNYEQYF. The DNA for the CDR3 is TGTGCCAGCAGCTCCCTTTCCGGGACGGATAACTACGAGCAGTACTTC.

Many counts were recorded for this clonotype. CDR3 region: CAISFGNTEAFF. CDR3 DNA: TGTGCCATCAGTTTTGGGAACACTGAAGCTTTCTTT. This chain links TRBV10-3 with TRBJ1-1; D is unclear. Looked up from germline, CDR1 is ENHRY and CDR2 is SYGVKD. V gave up 5 bases and J gave up 1 base, with 5 bases separating them. This CDR3 spans 12 amino acids.

This clonotype was seen many times. The chain combines TRBV7-2 with TRBJ1-2; 11 nucleotides align to TRBD1. V lost 4 bases and J lost 3; bases outside the gene matches: 1. Germline CDR1 SGHTA, CDR2 FQGNSA. The CDR3 loop spans 14 amino acids. In nucleotides, the CDR3 is TGTGCCAGCAGCTCGGACAGGGGGCACTATGGCTACACCTTC. Amino acids: CASSSDRGHYGYTF. Filled out from reference TRBV7-2 and TRBJ1-2, the complete variable domain reads GAGVSQSPSNKVTEKGKDVELRCDPISGHTALYWYRQSLGQGLEFLIYFQGNSAPDKSGLPSDRFSAERTGGSVSTLTIQRTQQEDSAVYLCASSSDRGHYGYTFGSGTRLTVV.

This clonotype was found many times. The genes are TRBV6-2 or TRBV6-3 and TRBJ2-1; 14 bases are shared with TRBD2. The germline V gene encodes CDR1 MNHEY and CDR2 SVGEGT. The trim removed 6 bases at V and 4 bases at J, leaving 5 bases unmatched. CDR3 length: 16 amino acids. DNA for the CDR3: TGTGCCAGCAGCCGACTAGCGGGAGGGTCTTACAATGAGCAGTTCTTC. The encoded protein is CASSRLAGGSYNEQFF.

This clonotype has more than one count but fewer than ten. This sequence joins TRBV28 and TRBJ1-4, with TRBD1 as a possible D gene (5 bases). Trimming took 7 bases from V and 10 from J, leaving 19 bases between them. Germline lookup yields CDR1 MDHEN and CDR2 SYDVKM. The CDR3 length is 14 residues. CDR3 in DNA: TGTGCCAGCACTACAGGAAGGGATGTCGTAAAACTGTTTTTT. Translating gives CASTTGRDVVKLFF.

This clonotype was recorded many times. J is TRBJ2-5 and V is TRBV7-2, with D perhaps given as TRBD1 or TRBD2 (5 bases each). Germline loops: CDR1 SGHTA, CDR2 FQGNSA. V was shortened by 4 bases and J by 10 bases, with 19 bases between the two germline ends. The CDR3 is 14 amino acids. Here the CDR3 reads CASSSPGPAYGQYF. The CDR3 DNA follows: TGTGCCAGCAGCTCCCCGGGACCCGCCTATGGCCAGTACTTC.